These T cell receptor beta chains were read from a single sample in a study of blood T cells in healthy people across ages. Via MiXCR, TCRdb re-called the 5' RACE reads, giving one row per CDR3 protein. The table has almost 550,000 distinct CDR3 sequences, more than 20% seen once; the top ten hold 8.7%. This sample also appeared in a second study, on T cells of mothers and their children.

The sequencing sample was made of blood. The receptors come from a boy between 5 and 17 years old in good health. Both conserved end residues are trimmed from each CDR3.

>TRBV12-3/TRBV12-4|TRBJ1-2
ASSRGQGAYGYT
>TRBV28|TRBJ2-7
ASSSNQVVYEQY
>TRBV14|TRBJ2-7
ASRLGQGAIYEQY
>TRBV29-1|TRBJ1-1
SVDGQGATEAF
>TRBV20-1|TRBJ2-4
SARLNRQGLGNIQY
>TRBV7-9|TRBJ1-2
ASSFDRGLDYGYT
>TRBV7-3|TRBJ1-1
ASSLRSVGTLNTEAF
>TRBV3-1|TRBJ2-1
ASSQDLVARVNEQF
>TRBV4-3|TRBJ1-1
ASSQEGGWMNTEAF
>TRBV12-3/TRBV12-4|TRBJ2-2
ASSFSGRSTGELF
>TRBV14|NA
ASSQDPRLVMNEQF
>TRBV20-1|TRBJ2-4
SALADRPKNIQY
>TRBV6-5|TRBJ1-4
ASSRTRGKGEKLF
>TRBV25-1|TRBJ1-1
ASSEFGVAEAF
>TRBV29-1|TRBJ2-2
SVEGEGFNTGELF
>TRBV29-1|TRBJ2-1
SVELAGNEQF
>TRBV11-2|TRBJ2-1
ASSLILQPMRVYGGGYNEQF
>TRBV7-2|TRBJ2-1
ASRAGGSYNEQF
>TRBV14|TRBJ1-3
ASSQEVRGNTIY
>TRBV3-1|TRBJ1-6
ASSQAEGRSPLH
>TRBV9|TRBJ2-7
ASQPTPSKGSEQY
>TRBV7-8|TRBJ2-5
ASTNGQQETQY
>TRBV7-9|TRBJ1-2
ASSLAGTSAAAYGYT
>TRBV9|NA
ASSVSGQLIGNEQF
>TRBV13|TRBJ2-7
ASSLGLAGDGYEQY
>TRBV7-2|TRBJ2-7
ASREGTGASYEQY
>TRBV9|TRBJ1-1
ASSAPGGADTEAF
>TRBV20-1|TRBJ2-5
SARGGQGAKMGETQY
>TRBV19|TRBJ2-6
ASSMWAGSSGANVLT
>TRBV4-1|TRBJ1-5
ASSLGRRYSNQPQH
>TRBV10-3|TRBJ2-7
AISDGIYEQY
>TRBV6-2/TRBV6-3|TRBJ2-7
ASRSGTPLEQY
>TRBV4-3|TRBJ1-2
VSSQDRGRGYT
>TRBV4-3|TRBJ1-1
ASRLEQGGTEAF
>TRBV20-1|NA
SAPGGNEQY